A single sample is the source of the 25 T cell receptor beta chains below, sequenced in a study of spatial heterogeneity in lung cancer. Sample time point: sample taken at primary tumor resection. Whole RNA was taken from tumor, nontumor lung or frozen PBMC; it was then sequenced unsorted. TCRdb fed the 5' RACE reads into MiXCR, producing one record per CDR3 protein. This sample has 20,000 to 25,000 distinct CDR3 sequences, with roughly 4.5% found just once. This sample comprised PBMCs, obtained at surgery. Source of these receptors: a male donor with early-stage non-small cell lung cancer.

This clonotype was seen many times. The V and J genes are TRBV29-1 and TRBJ2-1; D gene ambiguous. Germline lookup yields CDR1 SQVTM and CDR2 ANQGSEA. This CDR3 is built from 11 residues. V shed 3 bases and J shed 3 bases, with 3 bases lying between them. The CDR3 nucleotides are TGCAGCGTTGAGCTCTACAATGAGCAGTTCTTC. Protein sequence: CSVELYNEQFF.

This clonotype was seen repeatedly, ten times or more. This rearrangement joins TRBV19 to TRBJ1-2, with no clear D. The CDR3 length is 15 residues. The germline V and J ends were trimmed by 5 bases and 4 bases, with 17 bases remaining between them. From germline, CDR1 is LNHDA and CDR2 SQIVND (reference sequence). CDR3 in amino acids: CASSFAPGLLYGYTF. CDR3 nucleotides: TGTGCCAGTAGTTTTGCGCCCGGGTTACTCTATGGCTACACCTTC.

Many counts were recorded for this clonotype. The chain is built from TRBV7-2 and TRBJ2-1; 9 bases line up with TRBD2. Looked up from germline, CDR1 is SGHTA and CDR2 is FQGNSA. J gave up 0 bases and V 6 bases, and 12 bases lay outside the gene matches. CDR3 length: 18 residues. The CDR3 DNA reads as TGTGCCAGCAGTTCGCGGGGGGGCGGCCTCATCTCCTACAATGAGCAGTTCTTC. Encoded protein: CASSSRGGGLISYNEQFF.

The chain uses TRBV5-1 and TRBJ2-1, with 11 bases lining up with TRBD2. After removal of 4 bases from V and 6 bases from J, the junction contained 15 bases not matched to a gene. The CDR3 length is 18 residues. Per germline, CDR1 SGHRS and CDR2 YFSETQ. The CDR3 DNA reads TGCGCCAGCAGCATAAGGAACCCGACTAGCGGGGTAGTCAATGAGCAGTTCTTC. It yields the protein CASSIRNPTSGVVNEQFF.

This clonotype has ten or more counts. The chain uses TRBV7-2 and TRBJ1-2; D uncertain. This CDR3 comprises 13 residues. The germline V gene has CDR1 SGHTA and CDR2 FQGNSA. V lost 3 bases to trimming and J lost 3 bases, with 8 bases between them. This chain's CDR3 is CASSFFGDYGYTF. CDR3 DNA: TGTGCCAGCAGCTTTTTCGGGGACTATGGCTACACCTTC.

This clonotype was counted only a few times. The rearrangement joins TRBV7-3 to TRBJ2-3; tentatively, D is TRBD2 (6 bases). The V gene's germline CDR1 is SGHTA and CDR2 FQGTGA. Trimming removed 1 base at V and 3 bases at J, with 11 bases between. CDR3 length equals 15 residues. This CDR3 is CASSLNPGATDTQYF. The CDR3, as DNA: TGTGCCAGCAGCTTAAACCCGGGAGCGACAGATACGCAGTATTTT.

This clonotype showed up many times. The gene calls are TRBV19 and TRBJ1-4; a possible D gene is TRBD1 (5 bases). CDR1 is LNHDA, CDR2 SQIVND, per germline (reference sequence). Trimming took 6 bases from V and 7 from J, leaving 18 bases between them. The CDR3 extends over 15 amino acids. CDR3 loop: CASRSWAEGSEKLFF. CDR3 nucleotides: TGTGCCAGTAGAAGTTGGGCGGAGGGGAGTGAAAAACTGTTTTTT.

The table lists this clonotype with many counts. The gene calls are TRBV30 and TRBJ2-5; tentatively, D is TRBD2 (5 bases). V lost 5 bases and J 4 bases, leaving 11 bases between the germline ends. The CDR3 consists of 12 residues. Germline lookup yields CDR1 GTSNPN and CDR2 SVGIG (reference sequence). CDR3 residues: CAWSSGGETQYF. The CDR3 bases are TGTGCCTGGTCCTCAGGAGGAGAGACCCAGTACTTC.

Comments on this clonotype: A read error may account for a junction end that differs from germline. The chain uses TRBV19 and TRBJ1-4, with D unresolved. Germline-derived CDR1 and CDR2 are LNHDA and SQIVND (reference sequence). The CDR3 is 13 amino acids. The DNA for the CDR3 is TGTGCCAGCGGGGTGCAGAGTAATGTAAAACTGTTTTTT. Amino acids: CASGVQSNVKLFF.

This clonotype was seen at least ten times. This chain connects TRBV27 to TRBJ2-7; D is unresolved. V shed 3 bases and J shed 2 bases, with 14 bases lying between them. Germline V gives CDR1 MNHEY, CDR2 SMNVEV (reference sequence). The CDR3 covers 15 residues. The CDR3 DNA reads as TGTGCCAGCAGTTTCTATAGTCAGGCGACCTACGAGCAGTACTTC. This sequence encodes CASSFYSQATYEQYF.

This clonotype was seen ten or more times. This chain links TRBV29-1 with TRBJ2-3; possible D gene TRBD1, 5 bases. Between the trimmed V and J ends, which lost 3 bases and 5 bases, there was a span of 9 bases. The germline gives CDR1 SQVTM, CDR2 ANQGSEA. The CDR3 consists of 12 residues. The chain's CDR3 is CSVDRAEDTQYF. The CDR3 DNA follows: TGCAGCGTTGACAGGGCGGAAGATACGCAGTATTTT.

This clonotype was seen at least ten times. The rearrangement links TRBV10-3 to TRBJ2-3, with a tentative D call TRBD2 (5 bases). This CDR3 has 13 amino acids. Germline CDR1 ENHRY, CDR2 SYGVKD. Trimming stripped 8 bases from V and 2 bases from J, with 11 bases between. The CDR3 is CAIGGLPTDTQYF. CDR3 sequence (DNA): TGTGCCATCGGTGGACTCCCCACAGATACGCAGTATTTT.

This clonotype was detected ten times or more. This chain uses TRBV28 with TRBJ2-1; 7 bases fit TRBD1. Germline V gene data show CDR1 as MDHEN and CDR2 as SYDVKM. Germline trimming cut 10 bases from V and 6 bases from J; bases unmatched to any gene: 6. The CDR3 is 12 residues long. The DNA of the CDR3 is TGTGCCATCCGGGACAGCGGCAATGAGCAGTTCTTC. It yields the protein CAIRDSGNEQFF.

This clonotype appeared many times. The J gene is TRBJ2-3, the V gene TRBV11-2; D uncertain. Germline CDR1 reads SGHAT; CDR2 reads FQNNGV. The germline V and J ends were trimmed by 7 bases and 0 bases, with 11 bases remaining between them. The CDR3 sequence is 14 residues long. The DNA for the CDR3 is TGTGCCAGCACGGTGCAACCTAGCACAGATACGCAGTATTTT. Translated: CASTVQPSTDTQYF.

The table lists this clonotype with many counts. The rearrangement uses TRBV7-9 and TRBJ1-1; 8 nucleotides line up with TRBD1. From germline, CDR1 is SEHNR and CDR2 FQNEAQ (reference sequence). With V trimmed by 5 bases and J by 4 bases, 9 bases remained unmatched. CDR3 length: 15 residues. DNA for the CDR3: TGTGCCAGCAGCCCCCGGGGTACAGGGGGCACTGAAGCTTTCTTT. Residues: CASSPRGTGGTEAFF.

In its sample, this clonotype was seen many times. The genes are TRBV18 and TRBJ2-7; D remains ambiguous. Germline CDR1 and CDR2: KGHSH and LQKENI. CDR3 size: 15 residues. Trimming pared 6 bases from V and 2 bases from J, leaving 17 bases between. The DNA of the CDR3 is TGTGCCAGCTCCAACCACGACGAAGGAACCTACGAGCAGTACTTC. Protein product: CASSNHDEGTYEQYF.

Sample share makes this clonotype medium-sized (0.01 to 0.1%). The rearrangement links TRBV7-2 to TRBJ2-7; D unresolved. The CDR3 loop spans 14 amino acids. The V gene lost 6 bases and the J gene lost 7 bases, with 19 bases spanning the gap. The germline V gene encodes CDR1 SGHTA and CDR2 FQGNSA. The chain's CDR3 is CASSFFPPAREQYF. The CDR3 DNA is TGTGCCAGCAGTTTTTTTCCCCCAGCCAGAGAGCAGTACTTC.

By share, this clonotype ranks as medium-sized. This chain connects TRBV5-8 to TRBJ2-3; TRBD1 is a possible D gene (7 bases). Germline CDR1 and CDR2: SGHTS and YDEGEE. CDR3 length equals 13 residues. Between the trimmed V and J ends, which lost 9 bases and 3 bases, there was a span of 14 bases. The CDR3 DNA sequence: TGTGCCATCCCACAGGGGAGGACAGATACGCAGTATTTT. Its translation: CAIPQGRTDTQYF.

This chain links TRBV9 with TRBJ2-6; D gene ambiguous. The germline V gene encodes CDR1 SGDLS and CDR2 YYNGEE. The CDR3 is made up of 15 amino acids. With 3 bases removed from V and 2 bases from J, the gap between germline ends came to 9 bases. The CDR3 coding sequence is TGTGCCAGCAGCGCTAACTCCCCTGGGGCCAACGTCCTGACTTTC. The encoded protein is CASSANSPGANVLTF.

This clonotype was detected ten times or more. For the CDR3, the DNA is TGTGCCAGCAGCTTAGGGTTTGAAGGGTCCGAGCAGTACTTC. Translation: CASSLGFEGSEQYF. V usage is TRBV7-9 and J usage is TRBJ2-7; the D is unclear. Germline CDR1 reads SEHNR; CDR2 reads FQNEAQ (reference sequence). CDR3 length equals 14 residues. V was clipped by 1 base and J by 6 bases, with 13 bases between them. The whole variable domain, remainder taken from reference TRBV7-9 and TRBJ2-7, is DTGVSQNPRHKITKRGQNVTFRCDPISEHNRLYWYRQTLGQGPEFLTYFQNEAQLEKSRLLSDRFSAERPKGSFSTLEIQRTEQGDSAMYLCASSLGFEGSEQYFGPGTRLTVT.

V gene TRBV6-1 combines with J gene TRBJ2-1, with TRBD2 matching 9 bases. The J segment lost 5 bases and the V segment lost 4 bases, leaving 3 bases of the junction unmatched. Germline-derived CDR1 and CDR2 are MNHNS and SASEGT. The CDR3 spans 14 residues. The DNA of the CDR3 is TGTGCCAGCAGTGTAGCGGGGGTCCACAATGAGCAGTTCTTC. It is translated as CASSVAGVHNEQFF.

This clonotype was detected many times. V and J are TRBV20-1 and TRBJ2-3, with 8 bases identical to TRBD1. Per germline, CDR1 DFQATT and CDR2 SNEGSKA (reference sequence). Germline trimming cut 5 bases from V and 3 bases from J; bases unmatched to any gene: 10. CDR3 length equals 15 residues. The CDR3 reads CSAPRGLAYTDTQYF. Here the CDR3 DNA reads TGCAGTGCTCCCAGGGGGCTAGCGTATACAGATACGCAGTATTTT.

The table lists this clonotype with many counts. The V and J genes are TRBV19 and TRBJ2-3; weak D call: TRBD2 (7 bases). Trimming left V 8 bases short and J 0 bases short, with 21 bases between. The germline CDR1 and CDR2 sequences are LNHDA and SQIVND (reference sequence). The CDR3 length is 17 residues. CDR3 bases: TGTGCCAGTTCGACCCTTGGGGAGGGGGTTAGCACAGATACGCAGTATTTT. It is translated as CASSTLGEGVSTDTQYF. Using reference TRBV19 and TRBJ2-3 for the parts outside the CDR3, the full variable domain is DGGITQSPKYLFRKEGQNVTLSCEQNLNHDAMYWYRQDPGQGLRLIYYSQIVNDFQKGDIAEGYSVSREKKESFPLTVTSAQKNPTAFYLCASSTLGEGVSTDTQYFGPGTRLTVL.

This clonotype appeared many times. The chain is built from TRBV24-1 and TRBJ2-3; TRBD2 might be the D (5 bases). V lost 3 bases and J lost 10, with 13 bases in between. The length of the CDR3 is 13 residues. Germline V CDR1 and CDR2: KGHDR, SFDVKD. In nucleotides, the CDR3 is TGTGCCACCAGTGATCCCCTGCCCGGGGCGCAGTATTTT. Translating it yields CATSDPLPGAQYF.

This clonotype was found many times. The chain has TRBV24-1 and TRBJ1-2; 9 bases are shared with TRBD1. With 2 bases clipped from V and 5 bases from J, the junction kept 5 bases outside the gene matches. The CDR3 extends over 15 amino acids. CDR1 is KGHDR and CDR2 is SFDVKD in the germline V gene. The CDR3 sequence: CATSDSGTGTYGYTF. CDR3 in DNA: TGTGCCACCAGTGATTCCGGGACAGGGACTTATGGCTACACCTTC.